The present T cell receptor (beta chain) was sequenced within a study of blood T cells in healthy people across ages. Combining a sample-barcoded 5' primer with a J-beta primer mix, a second PCR ran for roughly 7 to 11 cycles. One entry per CDR3 protein results from TCRdb running MiXCR on the 5' RACE reads. In the table there are 600,000 or so distinct CDR3 sequences, about 28% of which are singletons. The CDR3 contains 12 residues. Trimming cost V 5 bases and J 10 bases; bases outside gene matches: 6. The receptor was derived from a woman aged 80 or over in good health. This rearrangement joins TRBV12-3 or TRBV12-4 to TRBJ2-3, with 7 bases lining up with TRBD1. Sequences were obtained from blood. CDR3: CASSLTGNAQYF. The DNA of the CDR3 is TGTGCCAGCAGTCTGACAGGGAATGCGCAGTATTTT.